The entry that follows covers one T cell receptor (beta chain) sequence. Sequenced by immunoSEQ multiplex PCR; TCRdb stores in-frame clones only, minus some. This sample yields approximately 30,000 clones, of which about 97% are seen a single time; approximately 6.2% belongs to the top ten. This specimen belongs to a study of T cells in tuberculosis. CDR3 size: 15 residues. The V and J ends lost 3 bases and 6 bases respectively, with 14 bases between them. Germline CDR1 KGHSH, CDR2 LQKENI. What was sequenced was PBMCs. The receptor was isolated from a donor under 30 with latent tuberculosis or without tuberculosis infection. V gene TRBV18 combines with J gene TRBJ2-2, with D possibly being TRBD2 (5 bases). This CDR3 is CASSPLNEGAGELFF. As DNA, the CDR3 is TGTGCCAGCTCACCTCTCAACGAGGGCGCCGGGGAGCTGTTTTTT.